The 31 T cell receptor beta chains listed next were all sequenced from one sample in a study of radiotherapy plus CTLA-4 blockade in lung cancer. Assay used: immunoSEQ multiplex PCR; TCRdb lists only in-frame clones, some missing. The sample includes fewer than 100,000 clones, around 76% of them seen just once. This material consisted of peripheral blood, taken from a patient treated with radiotherapy plus ipilimumab. The receptors were sampled from a human donor with non-small cell lung cancer whose response to radiotherapy plus ipilimumab could not be evaluated. Some clones in this sample may be carry-over from other donors' samples.

This rearrangement joins TRBV7-8 to TRBJ2-7, with TRBD2 matching 13 bases. The CDR3 contains 16 residues. Trimming removed 5 bases from V and 6 bases from J; junction bases left unmatched: 10. The germline V gene encodes CDR1 SGHVS and CDR2 FQNEAQ. The DNA for the CDR3 is TGTGCCAGCAGCCCGCGGACTAGCGGGGGAATTGGCGAGCAGTACTTC. Its translation: CASSPRTSGGIGEQYF.

The V gene is TRBV4-1, the J gene TRBJ2-5, with D perhaps TRBD1 (5 bases). V gave up 2 bases and J gave up 7 bases, with 8 bases separating them. The V gene's germline CDR1 is MGHRA and CDR2 YSYEKL. The CDR3 has 12 amino acids. CDR3 DNA: TGCGCCAGCAGCCAAACCCAGGGGACCCAGTACTTC. It codes for CASSQTQGTQYF.

This chain uses TRBV19 with TRBJ1-5, with D tentatively TRBD1 (5 bases). The V gene's germline CDR1 is LNHDA and CDR2 SQIVND (reference sequence). The CDR3 extends over 15 amino acids. Between the trimmed V and J ends, which lost 3 bases and 4 bases, there was a span of 13 bases. The CDR3 sequence is CASSIWGSGNQPQHF. As DNA, the CDR3 is TGTGCCAGTAGTATCTGGGGCAGCGGGAATCAGCCCCAGCATTTT.

This clone was picked up one time. The gene calls are TRBV2 and TRBJ1-2, with 8 positions matching TRBD1. The V gene end was trimmed by 5 bases and the J gene end by 7 bases; junction bases not matched to a gene: 12. CDR3 length: 15 residues. CDR1 SNHLY and CDR2 FYNNEI come from the germline V gene. This chain's CDR3 is CASSQTPGGAGGYTF. In nucleotides, the CDR3 is TGTGCCAGCAGTCAAACACCAGGGGGCGCAGGTGGCTACACCTTC.

This clone was recorded only once. The chain couples TRBV5-5 to TRBJ2-5; possible D gene TRBD1, 6 bases. The V gene lost 3 bases and the J gene lost 4 bases, with 16 bases spanning the gap. Per germline, CDR1 SGHKS and CDR2 YYEKEE (reference sequence). The CDR3 totals 15 residues. The CDR3 reads CASSSLGAFLETQYF. DNA for the CDR3: TGTGCCAGCAGCTCCTTGGGGGCTTTTTTAGAGACCCAGTACTTC.

This clone has a count of ten or more. The chain carries TRBV6-5 and TRBJ2-7, with TRBD1 matching 9 bases. The CDR3 is 13 amino acids. CDR1 is MNHEY and CDR2 is SVGAGI in the germline V gene. Trimming took 5 bases from V and 7 from J; bases not matched to a gene: 6. The CDR3 DNA reads TGTGCCAGCAGTGGGGGACAGGGTAGGGAGCAGTACTTC. Protein product: CASSGGQGREQYF.

This clone has just a few counts. This chain uses TRBV21-1 with TRBJ2-5; the DNA was not used to check the table's D call, TRBD2. The end of the DNA aligns better with TRBJ2-7, so the J call may be wrong. TRBV21-1 is termed a pseudogene. The CDR3 sequence is 17 residues long. The CDR3 region is CASSSPPRGQNSYEQYF. The DNA for the CDR3 is TGTGCCAGCAGCAGCCCCCCGAGAGGGCAGAACTCCTACGAGCAGTACTTC.

The rearrangement uses TRBV2 and TRBJ1-4; a weak D match, TRBD1 (5 bases). The CDR3 extends over 12 amino acids. Trimming took 8 bases from V and 8 from J, leaving 12 bases between them. The germline CDR1 and CDR2 sequences are SNHLY and FYNNEI. CDR3 loop: CASRGTGEKLFF. Here the CDR3 DNA reads TGTGCCAGCCGCGGGACCGGGGAAAAACTGTTTTTT.

This chain uses TRBV6-1 with TRBJ2-3; D is unresolved. The CDR3 loop spans 11 amino acids. The V gene lost 2 bases and the J gene lost 9 bases, with 6 bases spanning the gap. Looked up from germline, CDR1 is MNHNS and CDR2 is SASEGT. The CDR3 sequence: CASSESGTQYF. The CDR3 DNA reads as TGTGCCAGCAGTGAATCAGGCACGCAGTATTTT.

The V call is TRBV20-1, the J call TRBJ1-1; D call uncertain. CDR1 is DFQATT, CDR2 SNEGSKA, per germline (reference sequence). V lost 4 bases and J lost 4, with 7 bases in between. The CDR3 covers 11 residues. CDR3 coding DNA: TGCAGTGCTAATACTGGCACTGAAGCTTTCTTT. Amino acid sequence: CSANTGTEAFF.

This chain links TRBV10-2 with TRBJ2-5, with 9 bases aligning to TRBD1. This CDR3 is 16 amino acids long. Germline values: CDR1 WSHSY, CDR2 SAAADI. V shed 5 bases and J 4 bases; nucleotides not matched to a gene: 11. Written as DNA, the CDR3 is TGCGCCAGCAGTCGCACAGGGGGCGTTGATGGAGAGACCCAGTACTTC. Protein: CASSRTGGVDGETQYF.

This clone was seen a few times. The chain is built from TRBV19 and TRBJ1-5; D call uncertain. Deletions cut 7 bases from V and 0 bases from J, with 10 bases between. Per germline, CDR1 LNHDA and CDR2 SQIVND (reference sequence). This CDR3 is 14 amino acids long. The DNA of the CDR3 is TGTGCCAGTACCAGACTCAATAGCAATCAGCCCCAGCATTTT. This sequence encodes CASTRLNSNQPQHF.

This chain uses TRBV11-3 with TRBJ2-7; 7 bases are a match to TRBD2. The CDR3 sequence is 15 residues long. The V segment lost 1 base and the J segment 1 base; nucleotides outside the gene matches: 4. Germline V CDR1 and CDR2: SGHNT, YENEEA. CDR3 loop: CASSLGGGLSYEQYF. The CDR3 DNA reads TGTGCCAGCAGCTTAGGGGGAGGGTTGTCCTACGAGCAGTACTTC.

The chain uses TRBV15 and TRBJ1-5; 8 bases fit TRBD1. CDR3 size: 17 residues. Germline V CDR1 and CDR2: LNHNV, YYDKDF (reference sequence). The ends lost 6 bases at V and 5 bases at J; junction bases unmatched: 15. In DNA form, the CDR3 reads TGTGCCACCAGGGACGGACAGGGTGTTAGATGGGATCAGCCCCAGCATTTT. It encodes CATRDGQGVRWDQPQHF.

This clone was observed a handful of times. This chain joins TRBV11-2 and TRBJ1-1, with D perhaps matching TRBD1 (6 bases). In germline, CDR1 is SGHAT, CDR2 FQNNGV. V was clipped by 5 bases and J by 3 bases, with 13 bases between them. The CDR3 runs 14 residues. The CDR3 coding sequence is TGTGCCAGCAGCAGGGGGAAGTGGGACACTGAAGCTTTCTTT. As protein: CASSRGKWDTEAFF.

This clone was counted only a few times. The chain links TRBV15 to TRBJ2-2, with TRBD2 identical over 7 bases. V lost 2 bases to trimming and J lost 5 bases; unmatched junction nucleotides: 2. Germline-derived CDR1 and CDR2 are LNHNV and YYDKDF (reference sequence). The CDR3 extends over 14 amino acids. The CDR3 sequence: CATSRSGDTGELFF. The CDR3, as DNA: TGTGCCACCAGCAGAAGCGGGGATACCGGGGAGCTGTTTTTT.

In its sample, this clone was seen a few times. This chain links TRBV5-1 with TRBJ2-1; D might be TRBD2 (5 bases). CDR3 length equals 15 residues. V lost 3 bases and J 0 bases, leaving 10 bases between the germline ends. Germline V gene data show CDR1 as SGHRS and CDR2 as YFSETQ. The CDR3, as DNA: TGCGCCAGCAGCTCACGGCTAGCCTCCTACAATGAGCAGTTCTTC. The encoded protein is CASSSRLASYNEQFF.

This sequence joins TRBV5-6 and TRBJ2-7; possibly TRBD1 for D (5 bases). Trimming took off 1 base at V and 6 bases at J, with 14 bases between the two ends. The CDR3 is 14 residues long. The germline gives CDR1 SGHDT, CDR2 YYEEEE. The CDR3, as DNA: TGTGCCAGCAGCTTGTTACAGGCCCCCCTCGAGCAGTACTTC. It is translated as CASSLLQAPLEQYF.

This chain connects TRBV5-1 to TRBJ1-2; D is possibly TRBD1 (5 bases). Trimming pared 1 base from V and 4 bases from J, leaving 11 bases between. This CDR3 is built from 14 residues. CDR1 is SGHRS, CDR2 YFSETQ, per germline. CDR3 residues: CASSLIGGLYGYTF. CDR3 DNA sequence: TGCGCCAGCAGCTTGATCGGGGGACTCTATGGCTACACCTTC.

V usage is TRBV29-1 and J usage is TRBJ1-2; TRBD1 matches 10 bases. The germline V gene encodes CDR1 SQVTM and CDR2 ANQGSEA. CDR3 length equals 13 residues. With 4 bases clipped from V and 4 bases from J, the junction kept 3 bases outside the gene matches. CDR3 loop: CSVGDRGGYGYTF. In DNA form, the CDR3 reads TGCAGCGTTGGGGACAGGGGCGGCTATGGCTACACCTTC. Complete variable domain (other parts from reference TRBV29-1 and TRBJ1-2): SAVISQKPSRDICQRGTSLTIQCQVDSQVTMMFWYRQQPGQSLTLIATANQGSEATYESGFVIDKFPISRPNLTFSTLTVSNMSPEDSSIYLCSVGDRGGYGYTFGSGTRLTVV.

This sequence joins TRBV2 and TRBJ2-5, with D perhaps matching TRBD1 (6 bases). CDR1 SNHLY and CDR2 FYNNEI come from the germline V gene. This CDR3 comprises 17 residues. Trimming stripped 3 bases from V and 12 bases from J, with 29 bases between. Here the CDR3 DNA reads TGTGCCAGCAGTGAGAACCGGGACATCGGGGTTGGACCCGGGGAGTACTTC. As protein: CASSENRDIGVGPGEYF.

The chain carries TRBV7-2 and TRBJ2-2; the D gene is possibly TRBD2 (5 bases). CDR3 length: 15 amino acids. V was trimmed by 1 base and J by 4 bases, leaving 10 bases between them. The germline V gene has CDR1 SGHTA and CDR2 FQGNSA. CDR3 sequence reads: CASSLEPRVTGELFF. The DNA for the CDR3 is TGTGCCAGCAGCTTAGAACCGAGGGTCACCGGGGAGCTGTTTTTT.

The V gene is TRBV27, the J gene TRBJ1-1; possibly TRBD1 for D (6 bases). The V end was cut by 1 base, the J end by 1 base, with 16 bases between. Germline V gene data show CDR1 as MNHEY and CDR2 as SMNVEV (reference sequence). The CDR3 sequence is 17 residues long. The CDR3 DNA is TGTGCCAGCAGTTTATACGTATTATCGGGACAGAACACTGAAGCTTTCTTT. It codes for CASSLYVLSGQNTEAFF.

The J gene is TRBJ1-3, the V gene TRBV7-9, with 12 bases aligning to TRBD1. This CDR3 is built from 16 residues. The J segment lost 3 bases and the V segment lost 5 bases, leaving 5 bases of the junction unmatched. Germline V gene data show CDR1 as SEHNR and CDR2 as FQNEAQ (reference sequence). CDR3 coding DNA: TGTGCCAGCAGCGGGGGACAGGGGGCTTTTGGAAACACCATATATTTT. It is translated as CASSGGQGAFGNTIYF.

This clone was counted a few times. The chain has TRBV7-3 and TRBJ1-2; TRBD1 agrees at 9 bases. V dropped 4 bases and J dropped 7; count of bases not matched to a gene: 4. Germline-derived CDR1 and CDR2 are SGHTA and FQGTGA. There are 13 residues in the CDR3. The CDR3 protein is CASSSTGGGGYTF. Here the CDR3 DNA reads TGTGCCAGCAGCTCCACAGGGGGCGGTGGCTACACCTTC. The whole variable domain, filled in from reference TRBV7-3 and TRBJ1-2, reads GAGVSQTPSNKVTEKGKYVELRCDPISGHTALYWYRQSLGQGPEFLIYFQGTGAADDSGLPNDRFFAVRPEGSVSTLKIQRTERGDSAVYLCASSSTGGGGYTFGSGTRLTVV.

The gene calls are TRBV11-2 and TRBJ2-1; the D gene is possibly TRBD2 (7 bases). V lost 5 bases and J 9 bases, leaving 17 bases between the germline ends. The CDR3 consists of 14 residues. Germline V gives CDR1 SGHAT, CDR2 FQNNGV. The CDR3 DNA is TGTGCCAGCAGCCTATCGGCGGGGGCGAGTGAGCAGTTCTTC. Its protein is CASSLSAGASEQFF.

This chain uses TRBV19 with TRBJ2-3, with TRBD1 as a possible D gene (6 bases). CDR3 length equals 14 residues. The V and J ends lost 2 bases and 2 bases respectively, with 8 bases between them. In germline, CDR1 is LNHDA, CDR2 SQIVND (reference sequence). The CDR3 sequence is CASSIRTVTDTQYF. CDR3 DNA sequence: TGTGCCAGTAGTATAAGGACAGTCACAGATACGCAGTATTTT.

The CDR3 DNA sequence: TGTGCCAGCAGCGTACCCTCCGGGGAGCTGTTTTTT. It specifies CASSVPSGELFF. The rearrangement joins TRBV9 to TRBJ2-2; D remains ambiguous. Per the germline V gene, CDR1 is SGDLS and CDR2 is YYNGEE. V was shortened by 1 base and J by 6 bases, with 4 bases between the two germline ends. The CDR3 is 12 amino acids.

For the CDR3, the DNA is TGTGCCAGCAGCTCTCACTTCGGGCAGGGGCTGGGCTACACCTTC. As protein: CASSSHFGQGLGYTF. The chain links TRBV7-9 to TRBJ1-2; tentative D call: TRBD1 (6 bases). Trimming cost V 4 bases and J 8 bases, with 20 bases left between them. This CDR3 has 15 residues. Germline V gene lookup returns CDR1 SEHNR and CDR2 FQNEAQ (reference sequence).

This chain joins TRBV7-2 and TRBJ1-6; no clear D gene. There are 15 residues in the CDR3. Trimming took 1 base from V and 7 from J, leaving 11 bases between them. Germline V gene data show CDR1 as SGHTA and CDR2 as FQGNSA. The CDR3 sequence: CASSLDFWENSPLHF. CDR3 coding DNA: TGTGCCAGCAGCTTAGATTTTTGGGAGAATTCACCCCTCCACTTT. Full variable domain (rest looked up from reference TRBV7-2 and TRBJ1-6): GAGVSQSPSNKVTEKGKDVELRCDPISGHTALYWYRQSLGQGLEFLIYFQGNSAPDKSGLPSDRFSAERTGGSVSTLTIQRTQQEDSAVYLCASSLDFWENSPLHFGNGTRLTVT.

As regards this clone: This is likely a read error, given that the CDR3 carries no conserved phenylalanine or tryptophan at its end. The J gene is TRBJ2-7, the V gene TRBV6-1; no clear D gene. Germline loops: CDR1 MNHNS, CDR2 SASEGT. Trimming took off 2 bases at V and 0 bases at J, with 11 bases between the two ends. This CDR3 is built from 15 residues. The chain's CDR3 is CASSEILLDSYEQYL. CDR3 nucleotides: TGTGCCAGCAGTGAAATTCTACTTGACTCCTACGAGCAGTACCTC.